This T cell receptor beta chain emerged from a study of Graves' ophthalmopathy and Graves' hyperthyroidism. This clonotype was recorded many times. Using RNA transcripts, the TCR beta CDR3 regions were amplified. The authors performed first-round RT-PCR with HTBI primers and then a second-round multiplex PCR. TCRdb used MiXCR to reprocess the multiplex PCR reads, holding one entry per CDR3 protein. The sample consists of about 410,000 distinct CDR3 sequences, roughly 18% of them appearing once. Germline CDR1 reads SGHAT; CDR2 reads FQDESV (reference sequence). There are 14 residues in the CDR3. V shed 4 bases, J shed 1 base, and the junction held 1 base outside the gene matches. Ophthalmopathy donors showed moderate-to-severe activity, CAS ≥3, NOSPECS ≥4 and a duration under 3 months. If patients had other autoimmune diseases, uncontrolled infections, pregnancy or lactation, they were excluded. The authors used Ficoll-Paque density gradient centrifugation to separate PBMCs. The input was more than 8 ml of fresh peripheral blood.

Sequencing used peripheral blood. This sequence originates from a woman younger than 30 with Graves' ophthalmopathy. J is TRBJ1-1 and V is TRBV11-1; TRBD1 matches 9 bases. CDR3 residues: CASSSTGGNTEAFF. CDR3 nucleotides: TGTGCCAGCAGCTCGACAGGGGGGAACACTGAAGCTTTCTTT. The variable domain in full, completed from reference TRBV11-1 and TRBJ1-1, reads EAEVAQSPRYKITEKSQAVAFWCDPISGHATLYWYRQILGQGPELLVQFQDESVVDDSQLPKDRFSAERLKGVDSTLKIQPAELGDSAMYLCASSSTGGNTEAFFGQGTRLTVV.